This T cell receptor (beta chain) was documented in a study of T cells in Graves' hyperthyroidism and ophthalmopathy. Study-wide context: Before treatment of any kind, peripheral blood was taken at initial diagnosis.

Regions amplified from RNA transcripts were the TCR beta CDR3 regions. HTBI primers were the set used in a first-round RT-PCR of the TCR CDR3. Each CDR3 protein gets one entry after TCRdb re-called the multiplex PCR reads with MiXCR. Of approximately 600,000 distinct CDR3 sequences in the sample, around 15% were seen once. The diagnostic basis comprised clinical symptoms, serum thyroxine and TRAb, thyroid ultrasound and orbital computed tomography. V lost 5 bases and J lost 6, with 14 bases in between. The CDR3 contains 13 residues. Germline V gene data show CDR1 as SGHRS and CDR2 as YFSETQ. This clonotype was found many times.

The rearrangement uses TRBV5-1 and TRBJ1-2; maybe TRBD1 (5 bases). Sequencing was done on a sample of blood. This sequence originates from a woman between 40 and 55 years old with Graves' ophthalmopathy. This chain's CDR3 is CASSRDGLNGYTF. The CDR3 DNA reads as TGCGCCAGCAGTCGGGACGGACTTAATGGCTACACCTTC.